This T cell receptor beta chain was found in a study of shared clonotypes between healthy human individuals. All donors were healthy HIV-negative adults lacking recent acute infections or vaccinations. Donors were Caucasian adults residing in Nashville, Tennessee, USA. The germline V and J ends were trimmed by 6 bases and 15 bases, with 18 bases remaining between them. The CDR3 is 12 residues long. Germline CDR1 reads SNHLY; CDR2 reads FYNNEI. Deep-level running was used for the assay. For each subset, genomic DNA was distributed in equal portions over several immunoSEQ plates. The table came from immunoSEQ multiplex PCR; TCRdb's copy has only in-frame clones and leaves some out. The sample has millions of clones, over 85% seen once; the top ten hold approximately 0.13%.

The genes are TRBV2 and TRBJ2-4; a possible D gene is TRBD1 (6 bases). The TCR originated in a man aged 18 to 30 in good health. The sequencing input was naive CD4+ T cells sorted from blood. Described subset: CD45RA+ positively selected. CDR3: CASSQQGSSAYF. In DNA, the CDR3 is TGTGCCAGCAGCCAACAGGGCTCCTCTGCGTACTTC. The full variable domain, its missing parts supplied by reference TRBV2 and TRBJ2-4, is EPEVTQTPSHQVTQMGQEVILRCVPISNHLYFYWYRQILGQKVEFLVSFYNNEISEKSEIFDDQFSVERPDGSNFTLKIRSTKLEDSAMYFCASSQQGSSAYFGAGTRLSVL.